Each of the 26 T cell receptor beta chains below was sequenced from the same sample in a study of neurological immune-mediated disorders. TCRdb recomputed calls from the 5' RACE reads with MiXCR, one row per CDR3 protein. This sample carries fewer than 35,000 distinct CDR3 sequences, about 3% of them seen once, and the ten largest clones take approximately 6.7%. Material: PBMCs. The receptors shown here come from a woman aged 30 to 39 with multiple sclerosis.

This clonotype was detected many times. The V call is TRBV7-2, the J call TRBJ2-2; 9 bases agree with TRBD2. The CDR3 is made up of 15 amino acids. Looked up from germline, CDR1 is SGHTA and CDR2 is FQGNSA. V lost 10 bases to trimming and J lost 3 bases; unmatched junction nucleotides: 9. CDR3 in amino acids: CATQKAGGHTGELFF. The CDR3 nucleotides are TGTGCCACCCAGAAGGCGGGGGGGCACACCGGGGAGCTGTTTTTT.

Ten or more counts support this clonotype. CDR3 loop: CASSLETGVYNEQFF. In nucleotides, the CDR3 is TGCGCCAGCAGCTTGGAGACAGGGGTATACAATGAGCAGTTCTTC. The V and J genes are TRBV5-1 and TRBJ2-1; 8 bases are shared with TRBD1. Germline CDR1 reads SGHRS; CDR2 reads YFSETQ. J gave up 4 bases and V 0 bases, and 3 bases lay outside the gene matches. The CDR3 contains 15 residues.

This clonotype was seen ten or more times. This rearrangement joins TRBV7-2 to TRBJ2-7; TRBD2 might be the D (6 bases). The germline V gene encodes CDR1 SGHTA and CDR2 FQGNSA. The CDR3 consists of 15 residues. V was clipped by 5 bases and J by 0 bases, with 14 bases between them. The CDR3 protein is CASSGGLGLSYEQYF. DNA of the CDR3: TGTGCCAGCAGCGGGGGACTGGGACTCTCCTACGAGCAGTACTTC.

This clonotype was counted many times. CDR3 sequence (DNA): TGTGCCAGCAGTGACGGTTGGAAGACTAATGAAAAACTGTTTTTT. Translation: CASSDGWKTNEKLFF. The V gene is TRBV6-5, the J gene TRBJ1-4, with D unclear. CDR3 length: 15 amino acids. In germline, CDR1 is MNHEY, CDR2 SVGAGI. V dropped 5 bases and J dropped 2 bases, with 12 bases sitting between them.

In its sample, this clonotype ranks as medium-sized. This chain connects TRBV29-1 to TRBJ2-5; D perhaps matches TRBD1 (6 bases). Germline values: CDR1 SQVTM, CDR2 ANQGSEA. Trimming left V 6 bases short and J 5 bases short, with 10 bases between. The CDR3 sequence is 11 residues long. The CDR3 bases are TGCAGCGTGGGACACACGGAGACCCAGTACTTC. Translated, it gives CSVGHTETQYF. Supplemented by reference TRBV29-1 and TRBJ2-5, the full variable domain reads SAVISQKPSRDICQRGTSLTIQCQVDSQVTMMFWYRQQPGQSLTLIATANQGSEATYESGFVIDKFPISRPNLTFSTLTVSNMSPEDSSIYLCSVGHTETQYFGPGTRLLVL.

The sample holds a few counts of this clonotype. The chain joins TRBV5-1 to TRBJ1-1, with no clear D. Trimming removed 0 bases at V and 3 bases at J, with 15 bases between. The CDR3 length is 16 residues. Germline lookup yields CDR1 SGHRS and CDR2 YFSETQ. Here the CDR3 reads CASSLVPGTQDTEAFF. The DNA for the CDR3 is TGCGCCAGCAGCTTGGTCCCGGGAACCCAGGACACTGAAGCTTTCTTT. Supplemented by reference TRBV5-1 and TRBJ1-1, the full variable domain reads KAGVTQTPRYLIKTRGQQVTLSCSPISGHRSVSWYQQTPGQGLQFLFEYFSETQRNKGNFPGRFSGRQFSNSRSEMNVSTLELGDSALYLCASSLVPGTQDTEAFFGQGTRLTVV.

This clonotype is labeled as medium-sized (0.01 to 0.1%). This chain uses TRBV4-3 with TRBJ1-1; D gene ambiguous. This CDR3 comprises 15 residues. V was clipped by 0 bases and J by 1 base, with 9 bases between them. CDR1 is LGHNA and CDR2 is YSLEER in the germline V gene. CDR3 coding DNA: TGCGCCAGCAGCCAAGAAGGGCGCCGGAACACTGAAGCTTTCTTT. Its protein is CASSQEGRRNTEAFF.

This clonotype was observed at least ten times. The chain carries TRBV7-9 and TRBJ2-1, with 7 positions matching TRBD1. The CDR3 runs 15 residues. CDR1 and CDR2 from the germline V gene are SEHNR and FQNEAQ (reference sequence). V lost 7 bases and J lost 8; bases outside the gene matches: 14. The DNA for the CDR3 is TGTGCCAGCAACGTGGACAGGATGTATGGGGATGAGCAGTTCTTC. This encodes CASNVDRMYGDEQFF.

This clonotype was counted ten times or more. This sequence may be a read error, since a much larger clone differs from it by one base. V usage is TRBV28 and J usage is TRBJ2-3; D remains ambiguous. CDR3 size: 13 residues. Germline V CDR1 and CDR2: MDHEN, SYDVKM. V lost 3 bases to trimming and J lost 5 bases, with 9 bases between them. CDR3 in amino acids: CASSLSTIDTQYF. In nucleotides, the CDR3 is TGTGCCAGCAGTTTGAGTACCATAGATACGCAGTATTTT.

This chain uses TRBV19 with TRBJ1-2; D not certain. The CDR3 covers 15 residues. The germline V gene encodes CDR1 LNHDA and CDR2 SQIVND (reference sequence). Deletions cut 2 bases from V and 5 bases from J, with 15 bases between. The CDR3: CASSIPTRAGYGYTF. The CDR3 region has the DNA TGTGCCAGTAGTATACCGACCCGGGCTGGATATGGCTACACCTTC.

This clonotype was recorded many times. J is TRBJ2-2 and V is TRBV5-1, with 7 nucleotides matching TRBD2. Germline V lookup: CDR1 SGHRS, CDR2 YFSETQ. The CDR3 sequence is 15 residues long. Unmatched junction bases numbered 7, after V lost 7 bases and J lost 1 base. For the CDR3, the DNA is TGCGCCAGCCGCGGGAGCGCATGGAACACCGGGGAGCTGTTTTTT. It translates to CASRGSAWNTGELFF.

This clonotype was counted at least ten times. This chain links TRBV20-1 with TRBJ2-1; either TRBD1 or TRBD2 may fit D (5 bases each). Trimming left V 3 bases short and J 1 base short, with 16 bases between. This CDR3 contains 16 residues. Germline CDR1 reads DFQATT; CDR2 reads SNEGSKA (reference sequence). CDR3 DNA: TGCAGTGCTAGGGGGACCCAACGAAATTCCTACAATGAGCAGTTCTTC. It translates to CSARGTQRNSYNEQFF.

With respect to this clonotype: A much bigger clone sits one base away, suggesting this may be a read error. The genes are TRBV15 and TRBJ2-3, with D unresolved. Trimming stripped 4 bases from V and 2 bases from J, with 10 bases between. The CDR3 contains 14 residues. Looked up from germline, CDR1 is LNHNV and CDR2 is YYDKDF (reference sequence). The DNA of the CDR3 is TGTGCCACCAGCAACGGAAAGGCCACAGATACGCAGTATTTT. Protein: CATSNGKATDTQYF. The full variable domain, its missing parts supplied by reference TRBV15 and TRBJ2-3, is DAMVIQNPRYQVTQFGKPVTLSCSQTLNHNVMYWYQQKSSQAPKLLFHYYDKDFNNEADTPDNFQSRRPNTSFCFLDIRSPGLGDTAMYLCATSNGKATDTQYFGPGTRLTVL.

The sample holds many counts of this clonotype. The chain joins TRBV6-2 or TRBV6-3 to TRBJ1-1; D call uncertain. V lost 2 bases to trimming and J lost 4 bases, with 11 bases between them. The CDR3 has 14 amino acids. Looked up from germline, CDR1 is MNHEY and CDR2 is SVGEGT. The CDR3 DNA is TGTGCCAGCAGTTACGGCCCAGGCCTCACTGAAGCTTTCTTT. Protein product: CASSYGPGLTEAFF.

This clonotype occurred many times. This chain links TRBV5-1 with TRBJ2-5, with 8 bases identical to TRBD1. The CDR3 covers 15 residues. Losses at the gene ends were 0 bases for V and 1 base for J; bases not matched to a gene: 2. Germline V gene data show CDR1 as SGHRS and CDR2 as YFSETQ. This chain's CDR3 is CASSLATGVQETQYF. In nucleotides, the CDR3 is TGCGCCAGCAGCTTGGCGACAGGGGTCCAAGAGACCCAGTACTTC.

This clonotype has ten or more counts. The rearrangement joins TRBV7-8 to TRBJ2-5; D not certain. Germline V lookup: CDR1 SGHVS, CDR2 FQNEAQ. V lost 5 bases, J lost 4 bases, and 14 bases lay in between. The CDR3 is 14 residues long. Here the CDR3 reads CASSRTRAVETQYF. The CDR3 nucleotides are TGTGCCAGCAGCCGTACCCGGGCCGTAGAGACCCAGTACTTC.

This chain uses TRBV7-2 with TRBJ2-3, with 12 bases aligning to TRBD1. The CDR3 extends over 16 amino acids. The junction had 6 bases not matched to a gene; V was cut back by 5 bases and J by 3 bases. The V gene's germline CDR1 is SGHTA and CDR2 FQGNSA. CDR3 loop: CASSMGQGARTDTQYF. The CDR3 region has the DNA TGTGCCAGCAGCATGGGACAGGGGGCCAGAACAGATACGCAGTATTTT.

This clonotype was counted ten times or more. The rearrangement uses TRBV20-1 and TRBJ2-4; D is unresolved. The germline gives CDR1 DFQATT, CDR2 SNEGSKA (reference sequence). CDR3 length equals 12 residues. The CDR3 DNA reads as TGCAGCTCGAAGGGCTACAAAAACATTCAGTACTTC. Protein: CSSKGYKNIQYF.

This clonotype is deemed medium-sized. The chain uses TRBV7-8 and TRBJ2-4; the match to TRBD1 covers 9 bases. J lost 1 base, V lost 0 bases, and 4 bases had no gene match. This CDR3 has 17 amino acids. The germline CDR1 and CDR2 sequences are SGHVS and FQNEAQ. The CDR3 nucleotides read TGTGCCAGCAGCTTAGCGGGGACAGGGACGGCCAAAAACATTCAGTACTTC. Translated: CASSLAGTGTAKNIQYF.

This clonotype has a count of ten or more. This chain uses TRBV28 with TRBJ2-7; D unclear. This CDR3 comprises 14 residues. With 3 bases removed from V and 0 bases from J, the gap between germline ends came to 9 bases. The germline CDR1 and CDR2 sequences are MDHEN and SYDVKM. For the CDR3, the DNA is TGTGCCAGCAGTTTGTTACGGAACTCCTACGAGCAGTACTTC. Amino acids: CASSLLRNSYEQYF.

In this sample, this clonotype turned up many times. The J gene is TRBJ2-7, the V gene TRBV21-1; the D call of TRBD1 is as the table states it, not checked on the DNA. TRBV21-1 has pseudogene status. The CDR3 sequence is 14 residues long. CDR3 in amino acids: CASSKGAGFYEQYF. DNA for the CDR3: TGTGCCAGCAGCAAAGGGGCAGGGTTCTACGAGCAGTACTTC.

At least ten counts were recorded for this clonotype. This chain connects TRBV5-1 to TRBJ2-7; 7 bases agree with TRBD2. J was trimmed by 5 bases and V by 5 bases; bases with no gene match: 16. Germline CDR1 reads SGHRS; CDR2 reads YFSETQ. The CDR3 loop spans 16 amino acids. DNA of the CDR3: TGCGCCAGCAGTGGAGGCACTACTCGGCGGGGGAACGAGCAGTACTTC. Translating gives CASSGGTTRRGNEQYF.

This clonotype was counted at least ten times. V usage is TRBV18 and J usage is TRBJ2-7, with 8 bases aligning to TRBD2. In germline, CDR1 is KGHSH, CDR2 LQKENI. The CDR3 has 13 amino acids. V gave up 3 bases and J gave up 2 bases; unmatched junction bases: 0. In DNA form, the CDR3 reads TGTGCCAGCTCACCGACTAGCGCCTACGAGCAGTACTTC. It yields the protein CASSPTSAYEQYF.

A single count supports this clonotype. The rearrangement uses TRBV12-3 or TRBV12-4 and TRBJ1-1; D is undetermined. V was trimmed by 8 bases and J by 1 base, leaving 11 bases between them. This CDR3 contains 13 residues. In DNA form, the CDR3 reads TGTGCCAGCCATAGAGTAGGGAACACTGAAGCTTTCTTT. Amino acid sequence: CASHRVGNTEAFF.

About this clonotype itself: A much larger clone is a single base away; this may be a read error. J is TRBJ1-6 and V is TRBV5-1; no reliable D call. This CDR3 comprises 14 residues. The ends were cut back, 3 bases at V and 9 bases at J, with 13 bases in the middle. Germline lookup yields CDR1 SGHRS and CDR2 YFSETQ. The CDR3 nucleotides are TGCGCCAGCAGCTCCCAAGGAAAGGGTTCACCCCTCCACTTT. Translating gives CASSSQGKGSPLHF.

Concerning this clonotype: A read error may explain this, as a much larger clone is one base away. The chain is built from TRBV5-5 and TRBJ2-1; D unclear. The CDR3 is 13 amino acids. The germline CDR1 and CDR2 sequences are SGHKS and YYEKEE (reference sequence). Trimming cost V 2 bases and J 5 bases, with 8 bases left between them. CDR3 region: CASSFRTDNEQFF. The DNA of the CDR3 is TGTGCCAGCAGCTTTCGCACCGACAATGAGCAGTTCTTC.